Listed here is a single T cell receptor beta chain. No antigen is known for it. Clones were read by immunoSEQ multiplex PCR, and TCRdb kept only the in-frame ones, dropping some. Among some 96,000 clones listed, roughly 91% were seen once. CDR1 and CDR2 (germline): MNHEY, SMNVEV (reference sequence). The CDR3 is made up of 14 amino acids. Trimming left V 2 bases short and J 5 bases short, with 9 bases between. The source of the sample is a study of PD-1 blockade in classical Hodgkin lymphoma. Noted time point: cycle 4 day 1 (C4D1), after less than seven weeks of nivolumab. Each patient relapsed following autologous stem cell transplantation, and prior brentuximab vedotin exposure differed. Whole-study results and caveats: CD8+ TCR diversity did not rise significantly by C4D1, unlike CD4+. Newly diagnosed and completely responding patients shared comparable baseline diversity. Initiation of nivolumab under 1 year after ASCT led to exclusion of patients.

The chain recombines TRBV27 with TRBJ1-4; D remains unclear. This receptor was identified in a human donor with classical Hodgkin lymphoma. The sequencing here drew on peripheral blood mononuclear cells (PBMCs), taken before the fourth cycle of nivolumab. The CDR3 reads CASSLLTANEKLFF. The CDR3, as DNA: TGTGCCAGCAGTTTACTAACTGCAAATGAAAAACTGTTTTTT.